A selection of T cell receptor beta chains follows, all from one sample in a study of T cell responses to AZD1222 COVID-19 vaccine. Data came from immunoSEQ multiplex PCR; TCRdb stores just in-frame clones and leaves some out. Of 150,000 to 200,000 clones detected, almost 90% appear once; the ten largest clones hold under 14%. Sample: peripheral blood, taken 28 days after the second AZD1222 dose. These receptors all come from an adult who received the AZD1222 COVID-19 vaccine. The CDR3 runs from the conserved cysteine through the conserved F or W. Each record gives: CDR3 protein, V gene, J gene, CDR3 length.

CASSLVTGTEAFF,TRBV11-2,TRBJ1-1,13
CASSHSGHQPPYEQYF,TRBV23-1,TRBJ2-7,16
CASSLVGQGSNQPQHF,TRBV27,TRBJ1-5,16
CASSFGGNSEKLFF,TRBV7-9,TRBJ1-4,14
CASSVDRAEQYF,TRBV5-1,TRBJ2-7,12
CASSSRQGAGEKLFF,TRBV2,TRBJ1-4,15
CASSPGTGNTEAFF,TRBV18,TRBJ1-1,14
CASSSPGDPGKEKLFF,TRBV5-6,TRBJ1-4,16
CASSSGPEAFF,TRBV6-5,TRBJ1-1,11
CASSLSWNQGGYTF,TRBV11-2,TRBJ1-2,14
CASSIPGQAYYGYTF,TRBV19,TRBJ1-2,15